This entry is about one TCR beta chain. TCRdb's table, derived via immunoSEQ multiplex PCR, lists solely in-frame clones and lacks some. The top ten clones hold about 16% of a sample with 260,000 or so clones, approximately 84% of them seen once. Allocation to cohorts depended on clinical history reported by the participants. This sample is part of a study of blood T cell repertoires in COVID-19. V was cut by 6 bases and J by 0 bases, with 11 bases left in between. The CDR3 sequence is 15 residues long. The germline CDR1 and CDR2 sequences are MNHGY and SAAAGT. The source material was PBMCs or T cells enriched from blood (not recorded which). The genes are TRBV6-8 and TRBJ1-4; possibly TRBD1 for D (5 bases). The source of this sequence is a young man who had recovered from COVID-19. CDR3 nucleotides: TGTGCCAGCAGACCAGACAGAACAACTAATGAAAAACTGTTTTTT. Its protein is CASRPDRTTNEKLFF.